This TCR beta chain was sequenced in a study of T-cell reconstitution after alpha-beta-depleted transplantation in children (dated by TCRdb to 2016 to 2017). Study-level background: Using TCR repertoire profiling, the study followed T-cell immune reconstitution in a quantitative way in children after TCRalphabeta/CD19-depleted allogeneic hematopoietic cell transplantation. The paper's findings and limits, for the study overall: The frequencies of hyperexpanded clones fell over the following months, and after one year, T-cell counts and TCRbeta diversity were mostly attributed to newly produced T cells. The high TCRbeta diversity at day 60 in some patients was ascribed to recipient T cells and intrathymic progenitors that had survived conditioning. About two months after transplant, the apparently early recovery of alphabetaT-cell counts reportedly depended on just several hundred clones that had expanded rapidly and came from non-depleted graft cells.

Concerning this clonotype itself: This clone's antigen is unknown. It has no much larger one-base neighbor in the sample; base qualities were not kept.

The meaning of the sample's treatment or condition label: allogeneic hematopoietic cell transplantation with graft depleted of TCRalphabeta T cells and CD19 B cells. The children who served as transplant recipients had been given grafts of TCRalphabeta/CD19-depleted allogeneic hematopoietic cells. Library prep was done by PCR. The instrument was an Illumina HiSeq 2500. To normalize quantification of the TCRbeta repertoire, the TCR libraries were built with molecular barcoding that relied on unique molecular identifiers. TCRdb's own reprocessing of the public reads used fastp at Q25 and MiXCR and kept productive beta chains. Rows are unified per CDR3 protein, each entry keeping the most common DNA and genes. The sample records about 600,000 distinct CDR3 sequences, about 23% of which are singletons. The ten largest clonotypes hold less than 15% of the sample. V is reduced by 0 bases and J by 10 bases, leaving a spacing of 10 bases between them. From cysteine to phenylalanine, the CDR3 is 13 amino acids long. Only the CDR3 DNA is retained, 39 bases long and in frame from the first base. Per the germline V gene, SGHDN is the CDR1 and FVKESK is the CDR2.

The material sequenced was PBMCs, mostly from graft donor cells, taken 360 days after TCRalphabeta/CD19-depleted stem cell transplant. The V and J segments used are TRBV14 and TRBJ2-1, with the D gene not confidently named. The clonotype was recovered from a boy younger than two who had a stem cell transplant for acute myeloid leukemia, so the T cells may come from the graft donor. The CDR3: CASSQDSGYEQFF. The DNA sequence is as follows: TGTGCCAGCAGCCAAGATTCCGGATACGAGCAGTTCTTC.